This T cell receptor (beta chain) was retrieved from a study of PD-L1 blockade in urothelial cancer. The sample holds one count of this clone. Each PCR reaction had synthetic TCR analog templates spiked into it. Libraries were prepared by immunoSEQ multiplex PCR; TCRdb keeps only in-frame clonotypes and omits some of them. The table lists about 90,000 clones, 90% to 95% of them singletons. Trimming took off 1 base at V and 5 bases at J, with 11 bases between the two ends. The CDR3 totals 14 residues. The germline V gene encodes CDR1 GTSNPN and CDR2 SVGIG (reference sequence). The material was PBMCs, obtained around atezolizumab (anti-PD-L1) treatment. The chain has TRBV30 and TRBJ1-4; D is perhaps TRBD1 (6 bases). The TCR was taken from a man in his fifties or sixties with urothelial cancer. The CDR3 nucleotides are TGTGCCTGGAGTGACAGGGTTTGGAATGAAAAACTGTTTTTT. The encoded protein is CAWSDRVWNEKLFF.